One sample yielded the 26 T cell receptor beta chains listed below, sequenced in a study of CD8 T cells in ankylosing spondylitis (dated by TCRdb to about 2017). Paper-wide results and their limitations: Blood from ankylosing spondylitis patients appeared to be characterized by a TCR beta motif composed of roughly 8 highly homologous amino acid variants.

These TCRs are of unknown antigen specificity. The method behind the library was 5' RACE. The instrument given in TCRdb is Illumina HiSeq 2500. In-frame beta chains were kept once TCRdb had trimmed the public reads at Q25 with fastp and called clones with MiXCR. Rows with one shared CDR3 protein collapse into an entry with the most common genes and DNA. Here the sample has around 540,000 distinct CDR3 sequences; over 9.5% occur a single time. The ten largest clones represent approximately 6.2% of the sample. The specimen sequenced was blood, either unsorted or a sorted T cell fraction (not recorded which). These TCRs come from a male donor with ankylosing spondylitis.

V gene TRBV18 combines with J gene TRBJ2-3, with D possibly matching TRBD2 (6 bases). Germline values: CDR1 KGHSH, CDR2 LQKENI. There are 16 residues in the CDR3. The ends were cut back, 3 bases at V and 8 bases at J, with 21 bases in the middle. The CDR3 nucleotides read TGTGCCAGCTCACCGTACACCGGCGGGGCCCCGGGTACGCAGTATTTT. The encoded protein is CASSPYTGGAPGTQYF.

Only a few counts were recorded for this clonotype. The chain joins TRBV5-1 to TRBJ2-1; 7 bases are shared with TRBD2. Germline assignment: CDR1 SGHRS and CDR2 YFSETQ. This CDR3 contains 14 residues. V dropped 3 bases and J dropped 2; count of bases not matched to a gene: 2. CDR3 loop: CASSSTSTYNEQFF. DNA for the CDR3: TGCGCCAGCAGCTCGACTAGCACCTACAATGAGCAGTTCTTC.

The V and J genes are TRBV30 and TRBJ2-5, with a weak D call TRBD2 (5 bases). Germline CDR1 is GTSNPN and CDR2 is SVGIG (reference sequence). The CDR3 is made up of 12 amino acids. With 3 bases removed from V and 4 bases from J, the gap between germline ends came to 9 bases. CDR3 sequence (DNA): TGTGCCTGGAGAGGGAGCGTAGAGACCCAGTACTTC. Translation: CAWRGSVETQYF.

The rearrangement joins TRBV5-1 to TRBJ1-5; D uncertain. Germline loops: CDR1 SGHRS, CDR2 YFSETQ. V lost 1 base, J lost 5 bases, and 7 bases lay in between. There are 13 residues in the CDR3. DNA of the CDR3: TGCGCCAGCAGCTTGAACGAAGATCAGCCCCAGCATTTT. Amino acids: CASSLNEDQPQHF.

The chain carries TRBV3-1 and TRBJ2-7; 7 bases map to TRBD1. The V segment lost 1 base and the J segment 1 base; nucleotides outside the gene matches: 1. CDR1 and CDR2 from the germline V gene are LGHDT and YNNKEL (reference sequence). This CDR3 region has 14 residues. The CDR3 coding sequence is TGTGCCAGCAGCCAAGGGGACAGTTCCTACGAGCAGTACTTC. Its protein is CASSQGDSSYEQYF.

The rearrangement uses TRBV6-2 or TRBV6-3 and TRBJ2-7, with 8 bases lining up with TRBD2. The germline gives CDR1 MNHEY, CDR2 SVGEGT. Unmatched junction bases numbered 12, after V lost 8 bases and J lost 6 bases. The CDR3 is 14 amino acids. CDR3 protein: CASHLSGGRLEQYF. The CDR3 bases are TGTGCCAGCCACCTAAGCGGCGGGAGGCTCGAGCAGTACTTC.

The chain couples TRBV14 to TRBJ2-7, with D maybe TRBD1 (5 bases). Germline assignment: CDR1 SGHDN and CDR2 FVKESK. The CDR3 consists of 15 residues. V was cut by 3 bases and J by 3 bases, with 15 bases left in between. For the CDR3, the DNA is TGTGCCAGCAGCCATCATTCCAGGGCCCACTACGAGCAGTACTTC. This sequence encodes CASSHHSRAHYEQYF.

The chain is built from TRBV12-5 and TRBJ2-5; 7 bases agree with TRBD2. The CDR3 loop spans 16 amino acids. Germline CDR1 LGHNT, CDR2 FRNRAP. V was pared by 6 bases and J by 1 base, with 11 bases of the junction left unmatched. CDR3 DNA: TGTGCTAGTGGACCCGGGCTAGCGGCGGCCCAAGAGACCCAGTACTTC. Its protein is CASGPGLAAAQETQYF.

CDR3 protein: CATTNQGRGGRNTGELFF. For the CDR3, the DNA is TGTGCCACGACAAATCAGGGACGCGGGGGCAGAAACACCGGGGAGCTGTTTTTT. The V and J genes are TRBV10-3 and TRBJ2-2; tentative D call: TRBD2 (7 bases). In germline, CDR1 is ENHRY, CDR2 SYGVKD. V gave up 10 bases and J gave up 2 bases, with 26 bases separating them. The CDR3 is 18 amino acids.

This clonotype turned up a few times. This chain uses TRBV15 with TRBJ2-3; no firm D call. V lost 0 bases to trimming and J lost 0 bases, with 10 bases between them. Germline CDR1 LNHNV, CDR2 YYDKDF (reference sequence). The CDR3 spans 16 residues. CDR3 sequence (DNA): TGTGCCACCAGCAGAGATCGAGGCGGAAGCACAGATACGCAGTATTTT. Translation gives CATSRDRGGSTDTQYF.

The chain couples TRBV6-1 to TRBJ1-1; 7 bases map to TRBD1. The V segment lost 10 bases and the J segment 1 base; nucleotides outside the gene matches: 9. The CDR3 is made up of 14 amino acids. The germline V gene has CDR1 MNHNS and CDR2 SASEGT. As DNA, the CDR3 is TGTGCCACCACGACAGGGAATTGGAACACTGAAGCTTTCTTT. Amino acids: CATTTGNWNTEAFF.

This chain links TRBV30 with TRBJ2-7; possible D gene TRBD2, 6 bases. V lost 1 base and J 2 bases, leaving 6 bases between the germline ends. The CDR3 loop spans 12 amino acids. Germline V lookup: CDR1 GTSNPN, CDR2 SVGIG (reference sequence). The CDR3 DNA reads as TGTGCCTGGAGTGGCGGGACCTACGAGCAGTACGTC. It yields the protein CAWSGGTYEQYV.

This chain links TRBV29-1 with TRBJ1-1, with D perhaps TRBD1 (6 bases). Germline CDR1 is SQVTM and CDR2 is ANQGSEA. V lost 3 bases and J 4 bases, leaving 18 bases between the germline ends. CDR3 length: 15 residues. For the CDR3, the DNA is TGCAGCGTTGATACAAGGAACAGGGCGAGCACTGAAGCTTTCTTT. This encodes CSVDTRNRASTEAFF.

The table lists this clonotype with a few counts. This rearrangement joins TRBV6-5 to TRBJ1-1; possible D gene TRBD1, 5 bases. From germline, CDR1 is MNHEY and CDR2 SVGAGI. V was clipped by 0 bases and J by 10 bases, with 15 bases between them. The CDR3 is 14 residues long. The CDR3 loop is CASSYSREMGGAFF. The CDR3 nucleotides read TGTGCCAGCAGTTACTCGCGGGAAATGGGGGGAGCTTTCTTT.

Only a few counts were recorded for this clonotype. The V gene is TRBV6-1, the J gene TRBJ2-3, with TRBD2 matching 12 bases. Unmatched junction bases numbered 8, after V lost 11 bases and J lost 2 bases. The germline CDR1 and CDR2 sequences are MNHNS and SASEGT. CDR3 length: 15 residues. This CDR3 is CAGRGLAGSTDTQYF. In DNA form, the CDR3 reads TGTGCCGGAAGGGGACTAGCGGGTTCCACAGATACGCAGTATTTT.

This clonotype was counted many times. V and J are TRBV29-1 and TRBJ2-1; maybe TRBD1 (5 bases). The CDR3 sequence is 12 residues long. Between the trimmed V and J ends, which lost 3 bases and 4 bases, there was a span of 7 bases. CDR1 and CDR2 from the germline V gene are SQVTM and ANQGSEA. The CDR3 is CSVDRQYNEQFF. DNA of the CDR3: TGCAGCGTTGATCGACAGTACAATGAGCAGTTCTTC.

This rearrangement joins TRBV30 to TRBJ2-1; weak D call: TRBD2 (5 bases). The V end was cut by 0 bases, the J end by 4 bases, with 10 bases between. The CDR3 has 14 residues. Germline loops: CDR1 GTSNPN, CDR2 SVGIG (reference sequence). The chain's CDR3 is CAWSVLGMYNEQFF. Written as DNA, the CDR3 is TGTGCCTGGAGTGTACTCGGGATGTACAATGAGCAGTTCTTC.

Ten or more counts support this clonotype. The rearrangement uses TRBV7-9 and TRBJ2-1; 12 bases line up with TRBD1. With V trimmed by 5 bases and J by 9 bases, 5 bases remained unmatched. From germline, CDR1 is SEHNR and CDR2 FQNEAQ (reference sequence). The CDR3 loop spans 14 amino acids. The CDR3, as DNA: TGTGCCAGCAGCCGGGACAGGGGGCGAGGTGAGCAGTTCTTC. Translating it yields CASSRDRGRGEQFF. Drawing the rest from reference TRBV7-9 and TRBJ2-1, the complete variable domain is DTGVSQNPRHKITKRGQNVTFRCDPISEHNRLYWYRQTLGQGPEFLTYFQNEAQLEKSRLLSDRFSAERPKGSFSTLEIQRTEQGDSAMYLCASSRDRGRGEQFFGPGTRLTVL.

This clonotype was counted many times. The chain combines TRBV29-1 with TRBJ2-5, with 10 positions matching TRBD1. The V and J ends lost 0 bases and 2 bases, in that order; junction bases with no gene match: 0. Germline CDR1 and CDR2: SQVTM and ANQGSEA. This CDR3 is built from 14 residues. CDR3 sequence: CSVEEDRGQETQYF. CDR3 DNA sequence: TGCAGCGTTGAAGAGGACAGGGGGCAAGAGACCCAGTACTTC.

This clonotype was picked up a small number of times. This chain links TRBV20-1 with TRBJ2-3, with 11 bases aligning to TRBD2. The J segment lost 1 base and the V segment lost 6 bases, leaving 12 bases of the junction unmatched. Per germline, CDR1 DFQATT and CDR2 SNEGSKA (reference sequence). The CDR3 has 17 residues. The CDR3 nucleotides are TGCAGTGCCCTAGACCCCATACTAGCGGGGGGCACAGATACGCAGTATTTT. Translating it yields CSALDPILAGGTDTQYF.

Concerning this clonotype itself: Compared with germline, one end of the junction differs, possibly owing to a read error. V usage is TRBV3-1 and J usage is TRBJ2-5; tentative D call: TRBD2 (6 bases). Germline CDR1 and CDR2: LGHDT and YNNKEL (reference sequence). CDR3 length: 11 residues. The CDR3 nucleotides read TGTGCCAGCAGCCCCGGGACTTGGCCTCTCTTC. It yields the protein CASSPGTWPLF.

The gene calls are TRBV12-3 or TRBV12-4 and TRBJ2-1, with D maybe TRBD2 (6 bases). V was clipped by 3 bases and J by 0 bases, with 9 bases between them. The CDR3 runs 15 residues. CDR3 loop: CASSFTGSSYNEQFF. CDR3 DNA: TGTGCCAGCAGTTTTACCGGGAGCTCCTACAATGAGCAGTTCTTC.

V usage is TRBV25-1 and J usage is TRBJ2-5; 9 bases match TRBD2. Germline trimming cut 6 bases from V and 7 bases from J; bases unmatched to any gene: 6. The CDR3 is 13 amino acids. Germline V gives CDR1 MGHDK, CDR2 SYGVNS. Written as DNA, the CDR3 is TGTGCCAGCAGAGGGACTAGCATTGGGACCCAGTACTTC. Translation gives CASRGTSIGTQYF.

This clonotype was seen a few times. J is TRBJ2-2 and V is TRBV5-1, with D possibly matching TRBD1 (5 bases). Between the trimmed V and J ends, which lost 6 bases and 0 bases, there was a span of 15 bases. This CDR3 is built from 16 residues. CDR1 and CDR2 from the germline V gene are SGHRS and YFSETQ. The DNA of the CDR3 is TGCGCCAGCACCCCGACAGCCAACTCGAACACCGGGGAGCTGTTTTTT. Protein: CASTPTANSNTGELFF.

The rearrangement uses TRBV3-1 and TRBJ2-2; TRBD2 matches at 9 bases. V gave up 6 bases and J gave up 3 bases; unmatched junction bases: 5. This CDR3 has 15 residues. CDR1 is LGHDT and CDR2 is YNNKEL in the germline V gene (reference sequence). The CDR3 DNA reads as TGTGCCAGCAGACCTAGACTAGCGGACACCGGGGAGCTGTTTTTT. This translates into CASRPRLADTGELFF.

This clonotype was counted only a few times. The V gene is TRBV7-9, the J gene TRBJ2-3; 12 nucleotides align to TRBD1. The germline CDR1 and CDR2 sequences are SEHNR and FQNEAQ (reference sequence). The CDR3 is made up of 17 amino acids. Unmatched junction bases numbered 9, after V lost 4 bases and J lost 4 bases. The CDR3 sequence: CASSSTPGQGAPDTQYF. CDR3 coding DNA: TGTGCCAGCAGCTCTACCCCGGGACAGGGGGCCCCAGATACGCAGTATTTT.